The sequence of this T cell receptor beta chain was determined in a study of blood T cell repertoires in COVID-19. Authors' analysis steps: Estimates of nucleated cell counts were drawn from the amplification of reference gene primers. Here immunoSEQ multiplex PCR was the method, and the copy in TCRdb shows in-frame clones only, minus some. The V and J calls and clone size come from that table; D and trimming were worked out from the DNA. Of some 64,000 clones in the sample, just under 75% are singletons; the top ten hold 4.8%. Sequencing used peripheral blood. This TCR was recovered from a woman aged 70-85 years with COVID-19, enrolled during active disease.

DNA for the CDR3: TGTGCCAGCAGCTTGAGTCGGCAGGCGTCCTATGGCTACACCTTC. Translated: CASSLSRQASYGYTF. The J gene is TRBJ1-2, the V gene TRBV5-5; the D is unclear. CDR3 length equals 15 residues. Germline V gene lookup returns CDR1 SGHKS and CDR2 YYEKEE (reference sequence). Between the trimmed V and J ends, which lost 1 base and 4 bases, there was a span of 14 bases.